This TCR beta chain was documented in a study of technical replicates of blood from a handful of donors. Libraries were prepared by immunoSEQ multiplex PCR; TCRdb keeps only in-frame clonotypes and omits some of them. The sample has around 79,000 clones, approximately 91% seen once; the top ten hold under 0.5%. There are 19 residues in the CDR3. Germline CDR1 reads SGHTA; CDR2 reads FQGNSA. V was pared by 3 bases and J by 3 bases, with 25 bases between. The sample was T cells isolated from PBMCs. The source is a human donor in good health. Some clones in this sample may be carry-over from other donors' samples. This rearrangement joins TRBV7-2 to TRBJ2-3; perhaps TRBD1 as D (5 bases). In nucleotides, the CDR3 is TGTGCCAGCAGCTTGACACGGACACTCCCCAATATAGGTACAGATACGCAGTATTTT. Translation gives CASSLTRTLPNIGTDTQYF.